This entry lists 28 T cell receptor beta chains sequenced from one sample in a study of OX40 agonist ivuxolimab in advanced cancers. TCRdb's table, derived via immunoSEQ multiplex PCR, lists solely in-frame clones and lacks some. Of over 70,000 clones in the sample, approximately 94% were seen once. Sequenced material: CD4+ or CD8+ T cells sorted from blood, taken in a trial of the OX40 agonist ivuxolimab. Receptors were obtained from an adult with an advanced solid tumor such as melanoma, head and neck, liver or kidney cancer.

V usage is TRBV10-3 and J usage is TRBJ1-2; 7 nucleotides align to TRBD1. Germline-derived CDR1 and CDR2 are ENHRY and SYGVKD. The CDR3 covers 18 residues. The junction had 22 bases not matched to a gene; V was cut back by 10 bases and J by 2 bases. DNA of the CDR3: TGTGCCACCGCCACCACAACAAGACAGGGTATTATGAACTATGGCTACACCTTC. Its translation is CATATTTRQGIMNYGYTF.

The chain combines TRBV7-6 with TRBJ2-7; 10 bases align to TRBD2. Germline CDR1 is SGHVS and CDR2 is FNYEAQ. CDR3 length: 15 residues. The ends lost 3 bases at V and 2 bases at J; junction bases unmatched: 4. Here the CDR3 DNA reads TGTGCCAGCAGCTTTAGGACTAGCGGTGCCTACGAGCAGTACTTC. As protein: CASSFRTSGAYEQYF.

This clone was counted between two and nine times. The chain is built from TRBV9 and TRBJ2-7; D is unresolved. The length of the CDR3 is 11 residues. Germline V gives CDR1 SGDLS, CDR2 YYNGEE. Trimming removed 3 bases at V and 3 bases at J, with 4 bases between. CDR3 amino acids: CASSAGYEQYF. The CDR3 DNA follows: TGTGCCAGCAGCGCAGGCTACGAGCAGTACTTC.

The chain employs TRBV7-7 and TRBJ2-3; 11 positions match TRBD2. CDR3 size: 15 residues. V was clipped by 5 bases and J by 1 base; unmatched bases: 2. Germline V lookup: CDR1 SSHAT, CDR2 FNYEAQ (reference sequence). The CDR3 sequence: CASSLLAGGTDTQYF. The CDR3 DNA reads TGTGCCAGCAGCCTACTAGCGGGGGGCACAGATACGCAGTATTTT.

For the CDR3, the DNA is TGTGCCAGCTCACCAGTGGGGGGGTCGCACACTGAAGCTTTCTTT. It yields the protein CASSPVGGSHTEAFF. The chain combines TRBV18 with TRBJ1-1, with D perhaps TRBD1 (5 bases). V gave up 2 bases and J gave up 3 bases, with 13 bases separating them. The CDR3 is 15 amino acids. CDR1 and CDR2 from the germline V gene are KGHSH and LQKENI. Supplemented by reference TRBV18 and TRBJ1-1, the full variable domain reads NAGVMQNPRHLVRRRGQEARLRCSPMKGHSHVYWYRQLPEEGLKFMVYLQKENIIDESGMPKERFSAEFPKEGPSILRIQQVVRGDSAAYFCASSPVGGSHTEAFFGQGTRLTVV.

CDR3 amino acids: CASSYSEKVWEKLFF. The CDR3 nucleotides read TGTGCCAGCAGTTACTCGGAAAAGGTTTGGGAAAAACTGTTTTTT. This chain connects TRBV6-5 to TRBJ1-4; D uncertain. Trimming removed 0 bases from V and 8 bases from J, with 13 bases in between. CDR1 is MNHEY, CDR2 SVGAGI, per germline. CDR3 size: 15 residues.

The rearrangement joins TRBV27 to TRBJ2-1; 11 positions agree with TRBD2. J lost 4 bases, V lost 4 bases, and 3 bases had no gene match. Germline lookup yields CDR1 MNHEY and CDR2 SMNVEV (reference sequence). The CDR3 extends over 15 amino acids. The CDR3 region has the DNA TGTGCCAGCAGTTCGGGACTAGCGGCTTACAATGAGCAGTTCTTC. As protein: CASSSGLAAYNEQFF.

This sequence joins TRBV30 and TRBJ1-1; 7 bases map to TRBD1. The J segment lost 6 bases and the V segment lost 2 bases, leaving 3 bases of the junction unmatched. Germline CDR1 reads GTSNPN; CDR2 reads SVGIG (reference sequence). CDR3 length equals 12 residues. CDR3 nucleotides: TGTGCCTGGAGTAACCAGGGGGCTGAAGCTTTCTTT. Translation: CAWSNQGAEAFF.

This CDR3 is CASSLEGAGGSSYEQYF. CDR3 bases: TGTGCCAGCAGCTTAGAGGGAGCGGGGGGGAGCTCCTACGAGCAGTACTTC. This rearrangement joins TRBV7-2 to TRBJ2-7; 10 nucleotides match TRBD2. Unmatched junction bases numbered 6, after V lost 1 base and J lost 0 bases. The CDR3 spans 17 residues. CDR1 is SGHTA and CDR2 is FQGNSA in the germline V gene. Full variable domain (outside the CDR3, taken from reference TRBV7-2 and TRBJ2-7): GAGVSQSPSNKVTEKGKDVELRCDPISGHTALYWYRQSLGQGLEFLIYFQGNSAPDKSGLPSDRFSAERTGGSVSTLTIQRTQQEDSAVYLCASSLEGAGGSSYEQYFGPGTRLTVT.

V and J are TRBV7-9 and TRBJ1-4; 7 positions match TRBD1. This CDR3 has 15 residues. Per germline, CDR1 SEHNR and CDR2 FQNEAQ (reference sequence). The J segment lost 0 bases and the V segment lost 5 bases, leaving 3 bases of the junction unmatched. The CDR3, as DNA: TGTGCCAGCAGCCACCAGGGGGCAACTAATGAAAAACTGTTTTTT. It is translated as CASSHQGATNEKLFF.

This chain links TRBV19 with TRBJ1-5, with TRBD1 as a possible D gene (6 bases). Germline V CDR1 and CDR2: LNHDA, SQIVND (reference sequence). The V end lost 3 bases, the J end lost 3 bases, and 18 bases lay between the germline ends. This CDR3 contains 17 residues. CDR3 sequence (DNA): TGTGCCAGTAGTATCCCGCTCCGGACAGAATCCAATCAGCCCCAGCATTTT. Its protein is CASSIPLRTESNQPQHF.

This clone was detected only once. This chain connects TRBV7-9 to TRBJ2-5; 10 nucleotides align to TRBD2. Per germline, CDR1 SEHNR and CDR2 FQNEAQ (reference sequence). The CDR3 loop spans 18 amino acids. V was clipped by 2 bases and J by 3 bases; unmatched bases: 12. DNA for the CDR3: TGTGCCAGCAGCTTAAGAAACCAGCGGGGGGGCCGGGAAGAGACCCAGTACTTC. Translated: CASSLRNQRGGREETQYF.

CDR3 loop: CASSLLSSYEQYF. CDR3 nucleotide sequence: TGTGCCAGCAGCTTGTTGAGTAGCTACGAGCAGTACTTC. The chain has TRBV5-4 and TRBJ2-7; D gene unclear. Germline V CDR1 and CDR2: SGHNT, YYREEE (reference sequence). V was cut by 1 base and J by 3 bases, with 8 bases left in between. The CDR3 has 13 amino acids.

V is TRBV2 and J is TRBJ2-6; D is unresolved. The germline V and J ends were trimmed by 5 bases and 0 bases, with 8 bases remaining between them. This CDR3 spans 15 amino acids. Germline loops: CDR1 SNHLY, CDR2 FYNNEI. The CDR3 nucleotides read TGTGCCAGCAGTCACTTTAACTCTGGGGCCAACGTCCTGACTTTC. It specifies CASSHFNSGANVLTF. The variable domain in full, with the rest retrieved from reference TRBV2 and TRBJ2-6, is EPEVTQTPSHQVTQMGQEVILRCVPISNHLYFYWYRQILGQKVEFLVSFYNNEISEKSEIFDDQFSVERPDGSNFTLKIRSTKLEDSAMYFCASSHFNSGANVLTFGAGSRLTVL.

In its sample, this clone was seen once. The chain has TRBV7-9 and TRBJ2-1, with D uncertain. The CDR3 spans 16 residues. V was shortened by 0 bases and J by 3 bases, with 12 bases between the two germline ends. Per germline, CDR1 SEHNR and CDR2 FQNEAQ (reference sequence). In nucleotides, the CDR3 is TGTGCCAGCAGCTTAGCGGGCGTCAGCTTCTACAATGAGCAGTTCTTC. Residues: CASSLAGVSFYNEQFF. Full variable domain (outside the CDR3, taken from reference TRBV7-9 and TRBJ2-1): DTGVSQNPRHKITKRGQNVTFRCDPISEHNRLYWYRQTLGQGPEFLTYFQNEAQLEKSRLLSDRFSAERPKGSFSTLEIQRTEQGDSAMYLCASSLAGVSFYNEQFFGPGTRLTVL.

This CDR3 reads CASTYLHKVGNTEAFF. The CDR3 DNA sequence: TGTGCCAGCACCTATTTACATAAGGTGGGGAACACTGAAGCTTTCTTT. J is TRBJ1-1 and V is TRBV27; the D is unclear. V lost 7 bases, J lost 1 base, and 19 bases lay in between. The CDR3 is 16 amino acids. CDR1 is MNHEY, CDR2 SMNVEV, per germline (reference sequence).

Only a few counts were recorded for this clone. The chain is built from TRBV6-6 and TRBJ1-1, with D uncertain. The germline V gene encodes CDR1 MNHNY and CDR2 SVGAGI (reference sequence). Trimming cost V 1 base and J 3 bases, with 0 bases left between them. CDR3 length: 11 amino acids. CDR3 protein: CASSYYTEAFF. Here the CDR3 DNA reads TGTGCCAGCAGTTACTACACTGAAGCTTTCTTT.

This sequence joins TRBV5-4 and TRBJ1-1, with 11 nucleotides matching TRBD1. V lost 4 bases to trimming and J lost 5 bases; unmatched junction nucleotides: 7. CDR3 length: 15 residues. Germline CDR1 is SGHNT and CDR2 is YYREEE (reference sequence). For the CDR3, the DNA is TGTGCCAGCAGCCCCGGACAGGGGGCCTTTACTGAAGCTTTCTTT. This codes for CASSPGQGAFTEAFF.

This chain links TRBV13 with TRBJ2-7, with D perhaps TRBD1 (5 bases). The CDR3 spans 17 residues. CDR1 and CDR2 (germline): PRHDT, FYEKMQ (reference sequence). Trimming pared 4 bases from V and 0 bases from J, leaving 19 bases between. The CDR3 coding sequence is TGTGCCAGCAGCTCAGTCGAGAGACAGAGGAGCTCCTACGAGCAGTACTTC. Protein product: CASSSVERQRSSYEQYF.

This clone occurred once. The chain recombines TRBV18 with TRBJ1-5, with 8 bases lining up with TRBD1. Germline trimming cut 4 bases from V and 1 base from J; bases unmatched to any gene: 6. Germline-derived CDR1 and CDR2 are KGHSH and LQKENI. This CDR3 comprises 16 residues. The CDR3 spells CASSLAGGASNQPQHF. The CDR3 DNA is TGTGCCAGCTCACTGGCAGGGGGCGCGAGCAATCAGCCCCAGCATTTT.

This rearrangement joins TRBV5-1 to TRBJ1-1; possibly TRBD1 for D (5 bases). V was cut by 3 bases and J by 2 bases, with 8 bases left in between. The CDR3 has 13 residues. Looked up from germline, CDR1 is SGHRS and CDR2 is YFSETQ. This CDR3 reads CASSYTGNTEAFF. The CDR3 DNA is TGCGCCAGCAGCTACACAGGAAACACTGAAGCTTTCTTT. The variable domain in full, completed from reference TRBV5-1 and TRBJ1-1, reads KAGVTQTPRYLIKTRGQQVTLSCSPISGHRSVSWYQQTPGQGLQFLFEYFSETQRNKGNFPGRFSGRQFSNSRSEMNVSTLELGDSALYLCASSYTGNTEAFFGQGTRLTVV.

The rearrangement joins TRBV5-5 to TRBJ1-5; 9 bases line up with TRBD1. The CDR3 sequence is 15 residues long. Germline values: CDR1 SGHKS, CDR2 YYEKEE (reference sequence). V was pared by 1 base and J by 9 bases, with 8 bases of the junction left unmatched. This chain's CDR3 is CASSLRTGESRPQHF. The CDR3 region has the DNA TGTGCCAGCAGCTTGAGGACAGGGGAAAGCCGGCCCCAGCATTTT. The variable domain in full, with the rest retrieved from reference TRBV5-5 and TRBJ1-5, is DAGVTQSPTHLIKTRGQQVTLRCSPISGHKSVSWYQQVLGQGPQFIFQYYEKEERGRGNFPDRFSARQFPNYSSELNVNALLLGDSALYLCASSLRTGESRPQHFGDGTRLSIL.

V is TRBV6-5 and J is TRBJ1-1; perhaps TRBD1 as D (5 bases). The V gene lost 0 bases and the J gene lost 7 bases, with 12 bases spanning the gap. Germline CDR1 is MNHEY and CDR2 is SVGAGI. The CDR3 length is 14 residues. The CDR3 sequence is CASSYSRGWDEAFF. The CDR3 DNA reads TGTGCCAGCAGTTACTCAAGGGGATGGGATGAAGCTTTCTTT.

This clone has just one count. The chain is built from TRBV6-6 and TRBJ2-7; D is undetermined. The V gene lost 2 bases and the J gene lost 1 base, with 9 bases spanning the gap. The germline gives CDR1 MNHNY, CDR2 SVGAGI (reference sequence). CDR3 length equals 14 residues. The CDR3 region has the DNA TGTGCCAGCAGTTACCCAGACTTGTCCTACGAGCAGTACTTC. Its translation is CASSYPDLSYEQYF.

The chain carries TRBV13 and TRBJ2-1; maybe TRBD1 (7 bases). Deletions cut 4 bases from V and 7 bases from J, with 17 bases between. CDR3 length equals 15 residues. Germline assignment: CDR1 PRHDT and CDR2 FYEKMQ (reference sequence). The chain's CDR3 is CASSSRQGGLNEQFF. Written as DNA, the CDR3 is TGTGCCAGCAGCTCCCGTCAGGGGGGACTTAATGAGCAGTTCTTC.

This chain uses TRBV6-5 with TRBJ1-2, with D unclear. V gave up 8 bases and J gave up 1 base, with 2 bases separating them. Germline V gene lookup returns CDR1 MNHEY and CDR2 SVGAGI. CDR3 length: 10 residues. The CDR3 loop is CASFNYGYTF. The CDR3, as DNA: TGTGCCAGCTTTAACTATGGCTACACCTTC.

The chain joins TRBV20-1 to TRBJ2-5; TRBD2 might be the D (5 bases). The CDR3 is 10 residues long. The V end was cut by 7 bases, the J end by 3 bases, with 6 bases between. The germline V gene encodes CDR1 DFQATT and CDR2 SNEGSKA (reference sequence). The CDR3 coding sequence is TGCAGTGTGGAGGAAGAGACCCAGTACTTC. Protein sequence: CSVEEETQYF.

The chain combines TRBV6-5 with TRBJ2-7, with 9 bases identical to TRBD2. The CDR3 contains 15 residues. Germline CDR1 and CDR2: MNHEY and SVGAGI. J lost 3 bases, V lost 4 bases, and 7 bases had no gene match. Written as DNA, the CDR3 is TGTGCCAGCAGTTTCGATAGCGGGGGAAACTACGAGCAGTACTTC. Amino acids: CASSFDSGGNYEQYF.